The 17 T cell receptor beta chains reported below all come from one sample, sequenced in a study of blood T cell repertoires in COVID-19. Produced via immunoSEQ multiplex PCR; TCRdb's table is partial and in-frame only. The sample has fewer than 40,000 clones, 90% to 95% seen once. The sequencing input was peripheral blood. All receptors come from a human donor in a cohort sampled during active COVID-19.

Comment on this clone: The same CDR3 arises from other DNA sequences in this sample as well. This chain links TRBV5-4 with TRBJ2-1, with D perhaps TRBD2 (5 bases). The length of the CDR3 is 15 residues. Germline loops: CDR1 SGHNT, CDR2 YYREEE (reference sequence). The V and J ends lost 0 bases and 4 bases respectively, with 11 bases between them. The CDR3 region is CASSLELPGYNEQFF. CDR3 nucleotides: TGTGCCAGCAGCTTGGAACTACCGGGGTACAATGAGCAGTTCTTC.

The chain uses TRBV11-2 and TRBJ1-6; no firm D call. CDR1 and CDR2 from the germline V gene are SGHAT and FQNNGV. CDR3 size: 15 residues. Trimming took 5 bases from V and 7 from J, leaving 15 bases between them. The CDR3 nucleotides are TGTGCCAGCAGCCTCCGAGGGTTAGGAAATTCACCCCTCCACTTT. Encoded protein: CASSLRGLGNSPLHF.

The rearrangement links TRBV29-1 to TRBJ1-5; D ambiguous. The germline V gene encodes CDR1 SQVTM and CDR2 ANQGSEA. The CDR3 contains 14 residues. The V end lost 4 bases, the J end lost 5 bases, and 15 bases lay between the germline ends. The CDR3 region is CSVGARGRDQPQHF. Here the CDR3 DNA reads TGCAGCGTTGGGGCCCGGGGTCGGGATCAGCCCCAGCATTTT.

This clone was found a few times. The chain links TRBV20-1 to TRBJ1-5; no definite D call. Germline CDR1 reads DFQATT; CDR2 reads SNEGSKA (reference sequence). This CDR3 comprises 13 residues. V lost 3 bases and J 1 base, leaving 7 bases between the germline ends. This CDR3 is CSASSRSNQPQHF. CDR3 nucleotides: TGCAGTGCTAGTAGCAGGAGCAATCAGCCCCAGCATTTT.

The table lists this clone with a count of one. CDR3 bases: TGTGCCAGCAGTGAAGGCGGGAGCCTGGAGACCCAGTACTTC. This sequence encodes CASSEGGSLETQYF. The chain couples TRBV2 to TRBJ2-5; TRBD2 aligns across 7 bases. Trimming removed 1 base from V and 5 bases from J; junction bases left unmatched: 4. The CDR3 is 14 residues long. Germline V gives CDR1 SNHLY, CDR2 FYNNEI.

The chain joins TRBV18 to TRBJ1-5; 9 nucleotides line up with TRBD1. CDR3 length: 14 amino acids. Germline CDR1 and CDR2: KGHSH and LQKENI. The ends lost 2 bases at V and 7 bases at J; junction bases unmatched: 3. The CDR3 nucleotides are TGTGCCAGCTCACCAGACAGGGGGGGCCAGCCCCAGCATTTT. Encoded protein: CASSPDRGGQPQHF.

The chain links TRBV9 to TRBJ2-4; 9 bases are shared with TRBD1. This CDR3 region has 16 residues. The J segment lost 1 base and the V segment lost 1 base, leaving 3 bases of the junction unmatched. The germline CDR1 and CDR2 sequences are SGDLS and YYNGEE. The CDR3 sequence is CASSVLGTGAKNIQYF. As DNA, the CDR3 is TGTGCCAGCAGCGTATTGGGGACAGGGGCCAAAAACATTCAGTACTTC.

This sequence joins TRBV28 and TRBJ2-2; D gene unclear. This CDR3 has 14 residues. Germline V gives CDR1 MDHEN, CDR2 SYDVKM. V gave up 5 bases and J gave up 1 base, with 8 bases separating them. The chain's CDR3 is CASSPGGNTGELFF. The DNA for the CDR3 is TGTGCCAGCAGTCCCGGCGGGAACACCGGGGAGCTGTTTTTT.

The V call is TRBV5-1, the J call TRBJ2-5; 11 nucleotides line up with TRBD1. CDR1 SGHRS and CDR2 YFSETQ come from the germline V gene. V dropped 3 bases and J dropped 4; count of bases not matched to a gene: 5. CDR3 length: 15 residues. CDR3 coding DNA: TGCGCCAGCAGCTCCCTGGGGACAGGGGGAGAGACCCAGTACTTC. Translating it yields CASSSLGTGGETQYF.

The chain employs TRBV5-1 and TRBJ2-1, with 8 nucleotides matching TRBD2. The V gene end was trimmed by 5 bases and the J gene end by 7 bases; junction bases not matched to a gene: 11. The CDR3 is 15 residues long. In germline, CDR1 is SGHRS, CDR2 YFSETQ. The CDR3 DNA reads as TGCGCCAGCAGAATTTCTGCGGGAGGACTGAATGAGCAGTTCTTC. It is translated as CASRISAGGLNEQFF.

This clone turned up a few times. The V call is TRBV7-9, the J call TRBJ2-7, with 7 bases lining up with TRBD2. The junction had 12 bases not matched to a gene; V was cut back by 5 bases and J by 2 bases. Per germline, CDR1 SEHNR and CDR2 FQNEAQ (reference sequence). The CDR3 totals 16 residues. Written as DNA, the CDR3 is TGTGCCAGCAGCCCCCCGGTCGGGCTAGCGGCCTACGAGCAGTACTTC. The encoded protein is CASSPPVGLAAYEQYF.

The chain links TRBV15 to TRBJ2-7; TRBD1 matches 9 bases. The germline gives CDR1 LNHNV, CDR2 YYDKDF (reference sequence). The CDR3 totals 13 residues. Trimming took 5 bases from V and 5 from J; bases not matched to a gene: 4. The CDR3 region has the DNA TGTGCCACCAGCCGGACAGGGGACGACGAGCAGTACTTC. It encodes CATSRTGDDEQYF.

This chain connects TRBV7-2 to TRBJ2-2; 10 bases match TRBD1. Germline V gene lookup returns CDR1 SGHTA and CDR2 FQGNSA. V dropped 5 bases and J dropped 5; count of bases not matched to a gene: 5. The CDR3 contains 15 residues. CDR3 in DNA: TGTGCCAGCAGCCCGGGACAGGGGCGAACCGGGGAGCTGTTTTTT. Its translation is CASSPGQGRTGELFF.

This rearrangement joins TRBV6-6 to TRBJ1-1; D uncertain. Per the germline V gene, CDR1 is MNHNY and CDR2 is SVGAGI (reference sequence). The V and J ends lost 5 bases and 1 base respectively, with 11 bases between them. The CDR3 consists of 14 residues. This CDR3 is CASSQPSENTEAFF. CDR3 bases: TGTGCCAGCAGTCAGCCAAGTGAGAACACTGAAGCTTTCTTT.

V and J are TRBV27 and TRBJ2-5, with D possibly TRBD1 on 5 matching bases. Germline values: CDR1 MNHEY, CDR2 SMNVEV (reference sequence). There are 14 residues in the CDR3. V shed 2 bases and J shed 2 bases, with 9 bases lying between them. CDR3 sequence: CASSLGDSQETQYF. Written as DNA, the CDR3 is TGTGCCAGCAGTTTAGGAGACAGTCAAGAGACCCAGTACTTC.

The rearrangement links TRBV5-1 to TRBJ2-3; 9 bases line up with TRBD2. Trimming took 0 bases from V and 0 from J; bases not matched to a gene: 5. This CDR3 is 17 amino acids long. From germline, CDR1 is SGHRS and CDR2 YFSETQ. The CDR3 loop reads CASSLVPSGASTDTQYF. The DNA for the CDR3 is TGCGCCAGCAGCTTGGTGCCTAGCGGGGCTAGCACAGATACGCAGTATTTT. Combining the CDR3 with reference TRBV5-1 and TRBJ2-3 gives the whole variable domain KAGVTQTPRYLIKTRGQQVTLSCSPISGHRSVSWYQQTPGQGLQFLFEYFSETQRNKGNFPGRFSGRQFSNSRSEMNVSTLELGDSALYLCASSLVPSGASTDTQYFGPGTRLTVL.

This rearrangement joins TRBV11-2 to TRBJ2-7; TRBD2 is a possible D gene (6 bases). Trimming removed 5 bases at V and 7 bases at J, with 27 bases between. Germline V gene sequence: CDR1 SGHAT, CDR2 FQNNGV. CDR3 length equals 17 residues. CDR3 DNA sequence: TGTGCCAGCAGCCTCCGGAATAGGGGAGGAGGTGGGGGGGAGCAGTACTTC. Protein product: CASSLRNRGGGGGEQYF.